These 19 T cell receptor beta chains were all obtained from the same sample, sequenced in a study of CD8+ T cells in alopecia areata. Extraction of RNA preceded its reverse transcription into cDNA, which served as the sequencing template. TCRdb keeps only in-frame clones here, not all; method: immunoSEQ multiplex PCR. The repertoire holds about 110,000 clones, with about 83% as singletons. As for treatment: oral pan-JAK inhibitor, 5-10 mg twice daily. The specimen was CD8+ T cells sorted from blood, collected at week 24, from a patient treated with tofacitinib. These TCRs come from a human donor with alopecia areata.

The chain uses TRBV5-1 and TRBJ2-3, with 9 bases matching TRBD2. The germline V gene encodes CDR1 SGHRS and CDR2 YFSETQ. V gave up 1 base and J gave up 2 bases; unmatched junction bases: 5. This CDR3 region has 16 residues. The CDR3 sequence: CASSLLRGGPTDTQYF. In DNA, the CDR3 is TGCGCCAGCAGCTTGTTGCGGGGGGGCCCCACAGATACGCAGTATTTT.

The chain carries TRBV5-8 and TRBJ1-5; no definite D call. V shed 4 bases and J shed 3 bases, with 14 bases lying between them. The CDR3 runs 15 residues. Germline V gives CDR1 SGHTS, CDR2 YDEGEE. DNA of the CDR3: TGTGCCAGCAGCCGTCGCGTCAGCATCAATCAGCCCCAGCATTTT. Protein: CASSRRVSINQPQHF. Full variable domain (missing parts from reference TRBV5-8 and TRBJ1-5): EAGVTQSPTHLIKTRGQQATLRCSPISGHTSVYWYQQALGLGLQFLLWYDEGEERNRGNFPPRFSGRQFPNYSSELNVNALELEDSALYLCASSRRVSINQPQHFGDGTRLSIL.

This sequence joins TRBV5-4 and TRBJ1-1, with unresolved D. The CDR3 is 13 residues long. Germline CDR1 SGHNT, CDR2 YYREEE (reference sequence). Deletions cut 1 base from V and 6 bases from J, with 10 bases between. The CDR3 here is CASSLWGSAEAFF. CDR3 DNA sequence: TGTGCCAGCAGCTTGTGGGGAAGTGCTGAAGCTTTCTTT. The full variable domain, its missing parts supplied by reference TRBV5-4 and TRBJ1-1, is ETGVTQSPTHLIKTRGQQVTLRCSSQSGHNTVSWYQQALGQGPQFIFQYYREEENGRGNFPPRFSGLQFPNYSSELNVNALELDDSALYLCASSLWGSAEAFFGQGTRLTVV.

This clone appeared once. V gene TRBV7-2 combines with J gene TRBJ2-3; 12 bases match TRBD2. Germline V lookup: CDR1 SGHTA, CDR2 FQGNSA. The CDR3 covers 16 residues. The trim removed 5 bases at V and 0 bases at J, leaving 3 bases unmatched. The CDR3 sequence is CASSPTSGGSTDTQYF. In DNA form, the CDR3 reads TGTGCCAGCAGCCCGACTAGCGGGGGAAGCACAGATACGCAGTATTTT.

This chain connects TRBV27 to TRBJ2-3; TRBD2 matches at 10 bases. CDR3 length: 16 amino acids. Trimming took 7 bases from V and 0 from J; bases not matched to a gene: 7. Germline CDR1 and CDR2: MNHEY and SMNVEV (reference sequence). CDR3 sequence reads: CASKISGGTSTDTQYF. The CDR3 nucleotides read TGTGCCAGCAAAATTAGCGGGGGGACGAGCACAGATACGCAGTATTTT.

Worth noting for this clone: An end of the junction differs from the germline gene, which may be a read error. Different DNA sequences within this sample yield the same CDR3. The V and J genes are TRBV29-1 and TRBJ2-2; 9 bases agree with TRBD1. Germline V gene data show CDR1 as SQVTM and CDR2 as ANQGSEA. This CDR3 contains 15 residues. Here the CDR3 reads CSVEGGTGYTGELFF. CDR3 coding DNA: TGTAGCGTTGAGGGTGGGACAGGGTACACCGGGGAGCTGTTTTTT.

The chain is built from TRBV19 and TRBJ1-1; tentative D call: TRBD1 (6 bases). CDR3 length equals 16 residues. The germline CDR1 and CDR2 sequences are LNHDA and SQIVND (reference sequence). V shed 1 base and J shed 6 bases, with 18 bases lying between them. The CDR3, as DNA: TGTGCCAGTAGTATAGTATCGAGTGCGGGGGGGCCTGAAGCTTTCTTT. Protein sequence: CASSIVSSAGGPEAFF.

This sequence joins TRBV14 and TRBJ2-1; D remains ambiguous. Trimming took 3 bases from V and 3 from J, leaving 6 bases between them. Germline assignment: CDR1 SGHDN and CDR2 FVKESK. The CDR3 has 13 residues. The CDR3 protein is CASSHWNYNEQFF. CDR3 DNA: TGTGCCAGCAGCCACTGGAACTACAATGAGCAGTTCTTC. The full variable domain, rest sourced from reference TRBV14 and TRBJ2-1, is EAGVTQFPSHSVIEKGQTVTLRCDPISGHDNLYWYRRVMGKEIKFLLHFVKESKQDESGMPNNRFLAERTGGTYSTLKVQPAELEDSGVYFCASSHWNYNEQFFGPGTRLTVL.

The chain is built from TRBV19 and TRBJ2-7; D remains ambiguous. In germline, CDR1 is LNHDA, CDR2 SQIVND (reference sequence). The CDR3 spans 12 residues. The V and J ends lost 3 bases and 6 bases respectively, with 9 bases between them. CDR3 DNA sequence: TGTGCCAGTAGTATGGGCGCCAGCGAGCAGTACTTC. Translation gives CASSMGASEQYF.

The chain uses TRBV7-9 and TRBJ2-5, with a weak D call TRBD2 (5 bases). The CDR3 is 13 residues long. Germline values: CDR1 SEHNR, CDR2 FQNEAQ (reference sequence). The V and J ends lost 5 bases and 5 bases respectively, with 12 bases between them. CDR3: CASSPSYPETQYF. In DNA, the CDR3 is TGTGCCAGCAGCCCTAGCTATCCGGAGACCCAGTACTTC.

The chain combines TRBV5-1 with TRBJ2-3; D perhaps matches TRBD2 (6 bases). V was shortened by 3 bases and J by 2 bases, with 19 bases between the two germline ends. Germline-derived CDR1 and CDR2 are SGHRS and YFSETQ. The CDR3 spans 17 residues. The CDR3 bases are TGCGCCAGCAGCTCCACGAAGACTAGTCCCCACACAGATACGCAGTATTTT. Translation gives CASSSTKTSPHTDTQYF.

This chain connects TRBV7-2 to TRBJ2-3; D gene uncertain. The CDR3 consists of 11 residues. The germline V gene encodes CDR1 SGHTA and CDR2 FQGNSA. The ends were cut back, 5 bases at V and 7 bases at J, with 7 bases in the middle. DNA of the CDR3: TGTGCCAGCAGCCTAGTGTATACGCAGTATTTT. It encodes CASSLVYTQYF.

The gene calls are TRBV4-1 and TRBJ1-2, with 10 bases aligning to TRBD1. CDR1 MGHRA and CDR2 YSYEKL come from the germline V gene. The CDR3 has 19 amino acids. The trim removed 0 bases at V and 7 bases at J, leaving 17 bases unmatched. CDR3 nucleotide sequence: TGCGCCAGCAGCCAAGAATTCACGAAGAAGGACAGGGGGAACGGTGGCTACACCTTC. Amino acids: CASSQEFTKKDRGNGGYTF.

This sequence joins TRBV9 and TRBJ2-1, with D perhaps TRBD1 (5 bases). The CDR3 covers 12 residues. The germline V gene encodes CDR1 SGDLS and CDR2 YYNGEE. Trimming stripped 8 bases from V and 3 bases from J, with 9 bases between. The CDR3 sequence is CASAQVYNEQFF. CDR3 in DNA: TGTGCCAGTGCACAGGTCTACAATGAGCAGTTCTTC. Full variable domain (rest looked up from reference TRBV9 and TRBJ2-1): DSGVTQTPKHLITATGQRVTLRCSPRSGDLSVYWYQQSLDQGLQFLIQYYNGEERAKGNILERFSAQQFPDLHSELNLSSLELGDSALYFCASAQVYNEQFFGPGTRLTVL.

This sequence joins TRBV6-5 and TRBJ2-2; 12 bases align to TRBD2. CDR3 size: 15 residues. V lost 6 bases, J lost 7 bases, and 6 bases stayed unmatched. CDR1 and CDR2 (germline): MNHEY, SVGAGI. This chain's CDR3 is CASSLAGGPGGELFF. Here the CDR3 DNA reads TGTGCCAGCAGCCTAGCGGGGGGGCCGGGCGGGGAGCTGTTTTTT.

V is TRBV4-2 and J is TRBJ2-7, with D maybe TRBD1 (6 bases). Trimming removed 0 bases from V and 0 bases from J, with 15 bases in between. In germline, CDR1 is LGHNA, CDR2 YNFKEQ. The CDR3 runs 17 residues. The CDR3 DNA follows: TGTGCCAGCAGCCAAGAAACGTCCGGGACATTCTCCTACGAGCAGTACTTC. Translation gives CASSQETSGTFSYEQYF.

This chain connects TRBV4-2 to TRBJ1-4; D may be TRBD1 (6 bases). With 1 base removed from V and 8 bases from J, the gap between germline ends came to 20 bases. This CDR3 is 17 amino acids long. Germline CDR1 reads LGHNA; CDR2 reads YNFKEQ. In DNA, the CDR3 is TGTGCCAGCAGCCAAGCCGGGACCGGGACACAGCAGGAAAAACTGTTTTTT. This encodes CASSQAGTGTQQEKLFF.

Points on this clone: Compared with germline, one end of the junction differs, possibly owing to a read error. The CDR3 nucleotides read TGCGCCAGCAGCCAAGATCACAGGGGCTATGGCTACACCTTC. Translating it yields CASSQDHRGYGYTF. The V call is TRBV13, the J call TRBJ1-2; 7 nucleotides align to TRBD1. The CDR3 contains 14 residues. CDR1 and CDR2 (germline): PRHDT, FYEKMQ (reference sequence).

V is TRBV25-1 and J is TRBJ1-2, with D tentatively TRBD1 (6 bases). The CDR3 is made up of 16 amino acids. Germline V gene sequence: CDR1 MGHDK, CDR2 SYGVNS. Trimming shortened V by 1 base and J by 3 bases, and 15 bases separated the two germline ends. CDR3 loop: CASSESHLAGDYGYTF. The DNA of the CDR3 is TGTGCCAGCAGTGAATCCCACCTTGCAGGGGACTATGGCTACACCTTC.